The present TCR beta chain was sequenced within a study of blood T cell repertoires in COVID-19. The V gene's germline CDR1 is KGHSH and CDR2 LQKENI. The ends were cut back, 5 bases at V and 8 bases at J, with 19 bases in the middle. CDR3 length equals 15 residues. Sequencing was performed with immunoSEQ multiplex PCR; in TCRdb, only in-frame clones are kept and a portion is missing. The table records about 300,000 clones, roughly 91% of them present only once. Self-reported history from a screening survey and questionnaire set each donor's cohort. This TCR was sampled from a woman aged 45 to 65 who had been exposed to COVID-19. The chain combines TRBV18 with TRBJ2-1, with D possibly being TRBD2 (5 bases). The material sequenced was PBMCs or T cells enriched from blood (not recorded which). CDR3 in DNA: TGTGCCAGCTCATCAGAGGGTGGCGGGTATTATGAGCAGTTCTTC. It translates to CASSSEGGGYYEQFF.